This T cell receptor (beta chain) is from a study of CD8 T cells in ankylosing spondylitis. The study's findings and limits: Earlier literature documents some of the motif variants in reactive arthritis synovial fluid and blood. What seemed typical of ankylosing spondylitis blood was a TCR beta motif built from several highly homologous variants. Within peripheral blood, clones linked to disease were CD8+ and relatively rare. Reportedly, significant enrichment of disease-linked clones occurred in matched ankylosing spondylitis synovial fluid.

Quantitative 5'-RACE with molecular barcodes generated TCR beta libraries. TCRdb processed the 5' RACE reads anew with MiXCR; each CDR3 protein has one entry. This table holds fewer than 650,000 distinct CDR3 sequences, about 13% found once. CDR1 and CDR2 (germline): MGHRA, YSYEKL. The V end was cut by 4 bases, the J end by 6 bases, with 13 bases between. The CDR3 length is 14 residues. Remarks on this clonotype: The antigen is undetermined.

The sequencing sample was made of blood, either unsorted or a sorted T cell fraction (not recorded which). J is TRBJ2-1 and V is TRBV4-1; D gene uncertain. The receptor was isolated from a male donor with ankylosing spondylitis. The chain's CDR3 is CASSPYDLANEQFF. The CDR3 DNA reads as TGCGCCAGCAGCCCATACGACCTGGCCAATGAGCAGTTCTTC.